This T cell receptor (beta chain) appears in the sequencing data of a study of T cells in narcolepsy. Turning to the study itself: Donors had narcolepsy type 1 or type 2, or were healthy controls. Study conclusions and caveats: Comparing one patient's CSF and blood CD4+ clonotypes highlighted HCRT- and TRIB2-specific autoreactive clonotypes.

Remarks on this clone: Its cognate antigen is unknown.

TCRdb keeps only in-frame clones here, not all; method: immunoSEQ multiplex PCR. The repertoire includes roughly 12,000 clones, 94% of them detected once, and approximately 1.2% sits in the top ten. Germline V gene sequence: CDR1 ENHRY, CDR2 SYGVKD. V lost 6 bases to trimming and J lost 3 bases; unmatched junction nucleotides: 10. This CDR3 comprises 15 residues. V gene TRBV10-3 combines with J gene TRBJ1-1, with TRBD1 matching over 7 bases. The clonotype was recovered from a human donor with narcolepsy. The sequencing sample was made of CD45RA- memory CD4+ T cells from PBMCs. The CDR3 loop is CAIRALVTGHTEAFF. CDR3 nucleotides: TGTGCCATCAGGGCCCTGGTGACAGGGCACACTGAAGCTTTCTTT.